The rows below give T cell receptor beta chains drawn from one sample of a study of CD8+ T cells in alopecia areata. Measured with immunoSEQ multiplex PCR; TCRdb has only the in-frame clones, and not every one. The data contain some 120,000 clones, 40% to 55% of them singletons. The sample comprised NKG2D-low CD8+ T cells sorted from blood. Receptor source: a human donor with alopecia areata. Both conserved end residues are part of each CDR3. The order of the fields is clone size, V gene, J gene, D gene, CDR3 protein, CDR3 DNA. The D gene is left open where the match is weak. Clone sizes are given selectively: once, few, many, or a class where the clone is expanded.

-	TRBV2	TRBJ2-3	-	CASRRAGTDTQYF	TGTGCCAGCAGGAGGGCGGGCACAGATACGCAGTATTTT
-	TRBV30	TRBJ2-1	-	CAWSVLGDYNEQFF	TGTGCCTGGAGTGTACTGGGGGACTACAATGAGCAGTTCTTC
few	TRBV11-2	TRBJ2-5	TRBD1	CASSTGQGGRETQYF	TGTGCCAGCAGCACCGGACAGGGCGGACGAGAGACCCAGTACTTC
-	TRBV27	TRBJ2-5	-	CASGLYQETQYF	TGTGCCAGCGGACTGTACCAAGAGACCCAGTACTTC
-	TRBV2	TRBJ2-2	-	CASTLRDRNTGELFF	TGTGCCAGCACCCTGAGAGATCGCAACACCGGGGAGCTGTTTTTT
few	TRBV2	TRBJ2-3	-	CATLGDTQYF	TGTGCCACCCTGGGGGATACGCAGTATTTT
few	TRBV28	TRBJ2-1	-	CASSQQGYNEQFF	TGTGCCAGCAGTCAGCAGGGATACAATGAGCAGTTCTTC
-	TRBV30	TRBJ2-7	-	CAWSPGSSYEQYF	TGTGCCTGGAGTCCAGGGAGCTCCTACGAGCAGTACTTC
few	TRBV29-1	TRBJ2-2	-	CSVEKGTGELFF	TGCAGCGTTGAAAAGGGTACCGGGGAGCTGTTTTTT
-	TRBV29-1	TRBJ1-1	-	CSVESRNTEAFF	TGCAGCGTCGAATCCAGAAACACTGAAGCTTTCTTT
-	TRBV25-1	TRBJ2-5	-	CASSGPPGPVGETQYF	TGTGCCAGCAGTGGTCCTCCCGGCCCCGTGGGGGAGACCCAGTACTTC
-	TRBV29-1	TRBJ1-1	-	CSGSKGILNTEAFF	TGCAGCGGGTCAAAGGGGATACTGAACACTGAAGCTTTCTTT
-	TRBV30	TRBJ1-3	-	CAWSGDTIYF	TGTGCCTGGAGTGGTGACACCATATATTTT
-	TRBV29-1	TRBJ2-1	-	CSVEGANEQFF	TGCAGCGTTGAGGGGGCGAATGAGCAGTTCTTC
-	TRBV19	TRBJ2-5	TRBD1	CASRGQAFQETQYF	TGTGCCAGTAGGGGACAGGCCTTCCAGGAGACCCAGTACTTC
-	TRBV9	TRBJ1-5	-	CASSVDFNQPQHF	TGTGCCAGCAGCGTAGACTTCAATCAGCCCCAGCATTTT
-	TRBV5-6	TRBJ2-7	-	CASSFGESYEQYF	TGTGCCAGCAGCTTTGGGGAATCCTACGAGCAGTACTTC
few	TRBV18	TRBJ2-5	-	CASSPPAETQYF	TGTGCCAGCTCACCACCGGCGGAGACCCAGTACTTC
-	TRBV29-1	TRBJ1-2	TRBD1	CSVEGQGKGYGYTF	TGCAGCGTTGAAGGACAGGGGAAGGGATATGGCTACACCTTC
few	TRBV30	TRBJ2-7	-	CAWSVNEQYF	TGTGCCTGGAGCGTGAACGAGCAGTACTTC
once	TRBV30	TRBJ2-5	-	CAWSEDSTIETQYF	TGTGCCTGGAGTGAGGACAGTACAATCGAGACCCAGTACTTC
-	TRBV5-1	TRBJ2-7	-	CASSLAEVRLVAYEQYF	TGCGCCAGCAGCTTGGCCGAGGTCCGTCTCGTCGCCTACGAGCAGTACTTC
few	TRBV11-2	TRBJ2-1	TRBD2	CASSFGGWRSYNEQFF	TGTGCCAGCAGCTTCGGGGGGTGGAGGTCCTACAATGAGCAGTTCTTC
-	TRBV29-1	TRBJ2-1	-	CSVRGYTDYNEQFF	TGCAGCGTTAGGGGCTACACGGACTACAATGAGCAGTTCTTC
-	TRBV6-6	TRBJ1-1	-	CASSSIQGSEAFF	TGTGCCAGCAGTTCAATACAGGGAAGTGAAGCTTTCTTT
-	TRBV5-1	TRBJ2-4	-	CASSLEMGALENIQYF	TGCGCCAGCAGCTTGGAGATGGGGGCACTAGAAAACATTCAGTACTTC
-	TRBV6-5	TRBJ2-6	-	CASSVEYSGANVLTF	TGTGCCAGCAGTGTGGAATACTCTGGGGCCAACGTCCTGACTTTC
-	TRBV20-1	TRBJ1-1	-	CSSRLVTEAFF	TGCAGTTCCCGGTTGGTCACTGAAGCTTTCTTT
few	TRBV5-1	TRBJ1-5	-	CASSLRAGAQDSNQPQHF	TGCGCCAGCAGCTTAAGGGCCGGGGCCCAAGATAGCAATCAGCCCCAGCATTTT
-	TRBV7-9	TRBJ1-1	TRBD1	CASSSTGRDTEAFF	TGTGCCAGCAGCTCGACAGGGAGGGACACTGAAGCTTTCTTT